A selection of T cell receptor beta chains follows, all from one sample in a study of response to subunit inactivated influenza vaccine. TCRdb passed the RT-PCR reads through MiXCR, listing each CDR3 protein once. The data show 710,000 or so distinct CDR3 sequences, approximately 14% seen once. The material sequenced was PBMCs from blood, taken roughly 12 days after vaccination. These receptors came from a man in his forties or fifties who received an inactivated influenza vaccine. Both conserved end residues are trimmed from each CDR3.

j_gene | v_gene | CDR3aa
TRBJ2-7 | TRBV7-4 | ASSPMPVQGLNEQY
TRBJ2-7 | TRBV3-1 | ASSPRPGNEQY
TRBJ2-5 | TRBV20-1 | SARDLGRGQETQY
TRBJ2-3 | TRBV2 | ASSPPTGTRTDTQY
TRBJ2-1 | TRBV15 | ATSPGGGFYNEQF
TRBJ2-7 | TRBV6-5 | ASSYSPRAGAYEQY
TRBJ2-3 | TRBV12-3/TRBV12-4 | ASSLRTLADTQY
TRBJ1-1 | TRBV5-1 | ASSPGTDEAF
TRBJ2-5 | TRBV10-3 | AISTGTQETQY
TRBJ1-4 | TRBV7-9 | ASSLPGLGEKLF
TRBJ2-5 | TRBV12-3/TRBV12-4 | ASTAGQTETQY
TRBJ2-2 | TRBV27 | ASSLGPSGSSPNTGELF
TRBJ2-5 | TRBV5-6 | ASNLPHAATQY
TRBJ1-1 | TRBV5-1 | ASSLYRSNTEAF
TRBJ2-3 | TRBV5-1 | ASSGPGRTSTDTQY
TRBJ2-7 | TRBV2 | ASSEMAGGDEQY